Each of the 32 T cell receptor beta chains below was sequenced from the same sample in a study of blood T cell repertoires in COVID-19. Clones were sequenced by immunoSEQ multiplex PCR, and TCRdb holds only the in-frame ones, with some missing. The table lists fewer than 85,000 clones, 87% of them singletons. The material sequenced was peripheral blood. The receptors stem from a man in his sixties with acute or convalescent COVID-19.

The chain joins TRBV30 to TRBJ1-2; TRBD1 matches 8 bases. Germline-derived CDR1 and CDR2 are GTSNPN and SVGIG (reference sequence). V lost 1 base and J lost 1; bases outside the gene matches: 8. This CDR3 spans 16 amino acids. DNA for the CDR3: TGTGCCTGGAGTGAGCAGGGGGCCCCAAATAACTATGGCTACACCTTC. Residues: CAWSEQGAPNNYGYTF.

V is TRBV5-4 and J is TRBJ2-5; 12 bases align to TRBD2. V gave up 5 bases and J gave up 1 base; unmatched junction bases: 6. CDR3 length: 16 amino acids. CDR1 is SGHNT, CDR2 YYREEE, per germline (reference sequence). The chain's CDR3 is CASSSGLAGPQETQYF. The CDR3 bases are TGTGCCAGCAGTTCGGGACTAGCGGGTCCCCAAGAGACCCAGTACTTC.

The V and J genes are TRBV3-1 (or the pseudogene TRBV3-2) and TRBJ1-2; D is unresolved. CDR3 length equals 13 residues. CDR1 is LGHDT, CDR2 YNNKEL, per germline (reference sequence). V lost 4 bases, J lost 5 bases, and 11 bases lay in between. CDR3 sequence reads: CASSPPSGYGYTF. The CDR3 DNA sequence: TGTGCCAGCAGCCCACCTTCGGGGTATGGCTACACCTTC.

The CDR3 DNA sequence: TGTGCCAGCAGTTTGATAGCGTCCGAGACCCAGTACTTC. Translated, it gives CASSLIASETQYF. This chain uses TRBV28 with TRBJ2-5; maybe TRBD2 (5 bases). The CDR3 length is 13 residues. V was cut by 3 bases and J by 5 bases, with 10 bases left in between. Germline CDR1 MDHEN, CDR2 SYDVKM. Variable domain in full (rest from reference TRBV28 and TRBJ2-5): DVKVTQSSRYLVKRTGEKVFLECVQDMDHENMFWYRQDPGLGLRLIYFSYDVKMKEKGDIPEGYSVSREKKERFSLILESASTNQTSMYLCASSLIASETQYFGPGTRLLVL.

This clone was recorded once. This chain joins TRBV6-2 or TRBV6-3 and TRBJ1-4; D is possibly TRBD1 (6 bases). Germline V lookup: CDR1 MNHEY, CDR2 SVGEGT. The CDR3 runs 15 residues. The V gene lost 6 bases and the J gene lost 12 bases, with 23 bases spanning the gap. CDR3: CASSPRGGPMEELFF. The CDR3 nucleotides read TGTGCCAGCAGCCCGCGTGGGGGCCCCATGGAGGAACTGTTTTTT.

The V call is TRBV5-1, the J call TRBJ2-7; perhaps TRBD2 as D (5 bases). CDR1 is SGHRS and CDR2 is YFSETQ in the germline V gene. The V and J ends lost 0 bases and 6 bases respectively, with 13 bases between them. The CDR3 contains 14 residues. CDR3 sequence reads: CASSLDEGPGEQYF. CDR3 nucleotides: TGCGCCAGCAGCTTGGATGAGGGTCCGGGCGAGCAGTACTTC.

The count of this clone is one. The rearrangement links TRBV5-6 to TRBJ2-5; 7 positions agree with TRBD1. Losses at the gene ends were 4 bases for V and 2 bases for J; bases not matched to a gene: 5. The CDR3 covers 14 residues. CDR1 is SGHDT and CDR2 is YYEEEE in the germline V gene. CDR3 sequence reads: CASSIPTGQETQYF. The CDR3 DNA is TGTGCCAGCAGCATACCGACAGGGCAAGAGACCCAGTACTTC. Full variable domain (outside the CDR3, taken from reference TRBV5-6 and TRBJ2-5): DAGVTQSPTHLIKTRGQQVTLRCSPKSGHDTVSWYQQALGQGPQFIFQYYEEEERQRGNFPDRFSGHQFPNYSSELNVNALLLGDSALYLCASSIPTGQETQYFGPGTRLLVL.

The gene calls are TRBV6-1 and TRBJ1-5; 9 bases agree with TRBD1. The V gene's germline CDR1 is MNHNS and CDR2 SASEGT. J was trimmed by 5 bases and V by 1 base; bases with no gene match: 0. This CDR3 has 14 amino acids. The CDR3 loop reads CASSEGTGDQPQHF. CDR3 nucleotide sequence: TGTGCCAGCAGTGAAGGGACAGGGGATCAGCCCCAGCATTTT.

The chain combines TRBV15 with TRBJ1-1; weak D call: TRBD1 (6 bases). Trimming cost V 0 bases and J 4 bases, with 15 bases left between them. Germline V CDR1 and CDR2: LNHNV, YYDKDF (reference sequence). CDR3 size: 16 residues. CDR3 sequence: CATSRDRGRVFTEAFF. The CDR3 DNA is TGTGCCACCAGCAGAGACAGGGGCAGGGTGTTCACTGAAGCTTTCTTT. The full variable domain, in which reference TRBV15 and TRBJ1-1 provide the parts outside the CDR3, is DAMVIQNPRYQVTQFGKPVTLSCSQTLNHNVMYWYQQKSSQAPKLLFHYYDKDFNNEADTPDNFQSRRPNTSFCFLDIRSPGLGDTAMYLCATSRDRGRVFTEAFFGQGTRLTVV.

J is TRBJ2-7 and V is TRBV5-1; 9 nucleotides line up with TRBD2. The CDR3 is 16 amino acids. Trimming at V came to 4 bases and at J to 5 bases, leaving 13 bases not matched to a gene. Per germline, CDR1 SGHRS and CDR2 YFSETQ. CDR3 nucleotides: TGCGCCAGCAGCCCCGCGATTAGCGGGGGAGTCGACGAGCAGTACTTC. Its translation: CASSPAISGGVDEQYF.

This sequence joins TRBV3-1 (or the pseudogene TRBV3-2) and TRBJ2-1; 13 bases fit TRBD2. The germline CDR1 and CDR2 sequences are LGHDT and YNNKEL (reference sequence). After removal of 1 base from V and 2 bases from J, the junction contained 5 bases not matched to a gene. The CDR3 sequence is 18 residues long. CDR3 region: CASSQATSGGLTYNEQFF. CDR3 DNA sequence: TGTGCCAGCAGCCAAGCGACTAGCGGGGGGCTTACCTACAATGAGCAGTTCTTC.

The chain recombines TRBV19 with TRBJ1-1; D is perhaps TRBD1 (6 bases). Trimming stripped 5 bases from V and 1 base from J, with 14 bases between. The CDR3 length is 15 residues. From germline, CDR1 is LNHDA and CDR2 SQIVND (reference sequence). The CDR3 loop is CASSAAGTPNTEAFF. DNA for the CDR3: TGTGCCAGTAGTGCGGCCGGGACACCGAACACTGAAGCTTTCTTT.

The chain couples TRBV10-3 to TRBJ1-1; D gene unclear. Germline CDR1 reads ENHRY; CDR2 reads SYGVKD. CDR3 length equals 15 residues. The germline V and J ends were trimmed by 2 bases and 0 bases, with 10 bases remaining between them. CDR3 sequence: CAISERGSMNTEAFF. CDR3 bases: TGTGCCATCAGTGAGCGAGGGAGCATGAACACTGAAGCTTTCTTT.

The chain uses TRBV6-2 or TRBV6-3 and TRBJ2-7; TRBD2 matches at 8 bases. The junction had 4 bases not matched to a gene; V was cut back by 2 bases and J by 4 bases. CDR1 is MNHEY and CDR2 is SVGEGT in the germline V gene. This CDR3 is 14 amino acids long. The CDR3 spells CASSYGTRWYEQYF. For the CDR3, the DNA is TGTGCCAGCAGTTACGGGACTAGATGGTACGAGCAGTACTTC.

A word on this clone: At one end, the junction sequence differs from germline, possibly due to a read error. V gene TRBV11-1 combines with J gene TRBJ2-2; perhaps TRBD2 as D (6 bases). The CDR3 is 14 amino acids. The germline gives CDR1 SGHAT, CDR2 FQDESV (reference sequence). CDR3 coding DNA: TGTGCCAGCAGCCTAGCTACGGGAGCCGGGGAGCTGTTTTTT. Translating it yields CASSLATGAGELFF. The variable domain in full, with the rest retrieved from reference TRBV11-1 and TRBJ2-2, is EAEVAQSPRYKITEKSQAVAFWCDPISGHATLYWYRQILGQGPELLVQFQDESVVDDSQLPKDRFSAERLKGVDSTLKIQPAELGDSAMYLCASSLATGAGELFFGEGSRLTVL.

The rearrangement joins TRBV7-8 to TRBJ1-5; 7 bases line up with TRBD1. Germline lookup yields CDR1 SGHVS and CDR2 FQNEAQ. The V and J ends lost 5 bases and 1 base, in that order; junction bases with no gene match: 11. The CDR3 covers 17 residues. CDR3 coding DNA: TGTGCCAGCAGCCTATCAGGGGGTCGGGGGAGCAATCAGCCCCAGCATTTT. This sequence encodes CASSLSGGRGSNQPQHF. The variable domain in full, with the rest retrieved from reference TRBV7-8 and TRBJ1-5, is GAGVSQSPRYKVAKRGQDVALRCDPISGHVSLFWYQQALGQGPEFLTYFQNEAQLDKSGLPSDRFFAERPEGSVSTLKIQRTQQEDSAVYLCASSLSGGRGSNQPQHFGDGTRLSIL.

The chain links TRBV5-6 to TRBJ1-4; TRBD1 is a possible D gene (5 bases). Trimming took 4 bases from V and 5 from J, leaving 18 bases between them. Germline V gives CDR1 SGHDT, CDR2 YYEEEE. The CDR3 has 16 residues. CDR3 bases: TGTGCCAGCAGCCGGGCCCCTGCAGGGTGGAATGAAAAACTGTTTTTT. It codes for CASSRAPAGWNEKLFF.

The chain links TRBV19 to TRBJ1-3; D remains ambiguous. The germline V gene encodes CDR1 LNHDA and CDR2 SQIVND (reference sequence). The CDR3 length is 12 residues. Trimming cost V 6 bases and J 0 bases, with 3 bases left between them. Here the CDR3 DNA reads TGTGCCAGTAGCGGCTCTGGAAACACCATATATTTT. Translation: CASSGSGNTIYF.

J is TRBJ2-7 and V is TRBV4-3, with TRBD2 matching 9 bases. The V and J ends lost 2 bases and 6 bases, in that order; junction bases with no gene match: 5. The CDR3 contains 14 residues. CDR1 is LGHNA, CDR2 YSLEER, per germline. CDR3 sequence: CASSQRLAAGEQYF. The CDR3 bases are TGCGCCAGCAGCCAACGACTAGCGGCGGGCGAGCAGTACTTC.

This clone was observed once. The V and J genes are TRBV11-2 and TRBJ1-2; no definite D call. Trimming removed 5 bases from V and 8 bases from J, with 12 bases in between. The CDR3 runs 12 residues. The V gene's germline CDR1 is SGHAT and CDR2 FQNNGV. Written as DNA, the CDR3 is TGTGCCAGCAGCAACGGGTTAGGAGGCTACACCTTC. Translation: CASSNGLGGYTF.

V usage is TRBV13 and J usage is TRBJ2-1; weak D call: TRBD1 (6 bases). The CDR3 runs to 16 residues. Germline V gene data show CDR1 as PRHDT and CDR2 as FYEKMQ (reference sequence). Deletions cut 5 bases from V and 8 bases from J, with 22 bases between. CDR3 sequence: CASSRTTGKPSDEQFF. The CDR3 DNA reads TGTGCCAGCAGCCGAACCACAGGGAAGCCCTCCGATGAGCAGTTCTTC.

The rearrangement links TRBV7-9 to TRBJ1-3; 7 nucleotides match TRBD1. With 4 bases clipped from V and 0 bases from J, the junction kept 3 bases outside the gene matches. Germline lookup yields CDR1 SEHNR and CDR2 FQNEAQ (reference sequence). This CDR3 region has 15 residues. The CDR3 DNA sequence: TGTGCCAGCAGCTCGACAGGGTACTCTGGAAACACCATATATTTT. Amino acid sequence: CASSSTGYSGNTIYF. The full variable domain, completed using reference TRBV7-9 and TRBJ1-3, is DTGVSQNPRHKITKRGQNVTFRCDPISEHNRLYWYRQTLGQGPEFLTYFQNEAQLEKSRLLSDRFSAERPKGSFSTLEIQRTEQGDSAMYLCASSSTGYSGNTIYFGEGSWLTVV.

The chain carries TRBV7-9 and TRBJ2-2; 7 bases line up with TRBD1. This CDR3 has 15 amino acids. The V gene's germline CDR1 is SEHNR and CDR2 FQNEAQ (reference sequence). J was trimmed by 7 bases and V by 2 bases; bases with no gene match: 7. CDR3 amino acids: CASSLQRQGNGELFF. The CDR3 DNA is TGTGCCAGCAGCTTACAACGACAGGGCAACGGGGAGCTGTTTTTT.

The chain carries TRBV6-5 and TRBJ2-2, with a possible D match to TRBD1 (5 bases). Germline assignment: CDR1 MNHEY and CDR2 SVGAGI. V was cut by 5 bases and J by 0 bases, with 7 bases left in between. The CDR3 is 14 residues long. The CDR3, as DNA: TGTGCCAGCAGTCCAGGGACGAACACCGGGGAGCTGTTTTTT. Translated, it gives CASSPGTNTGELFF.

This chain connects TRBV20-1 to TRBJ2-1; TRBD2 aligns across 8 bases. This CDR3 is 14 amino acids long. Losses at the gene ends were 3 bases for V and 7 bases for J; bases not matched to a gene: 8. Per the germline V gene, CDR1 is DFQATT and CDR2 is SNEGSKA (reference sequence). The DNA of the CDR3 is TGCAGTGCTAGTGCGGGCGGGGGGATAAATGAGCAGTTCTTC. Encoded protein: CSASAGGGINEQFF.

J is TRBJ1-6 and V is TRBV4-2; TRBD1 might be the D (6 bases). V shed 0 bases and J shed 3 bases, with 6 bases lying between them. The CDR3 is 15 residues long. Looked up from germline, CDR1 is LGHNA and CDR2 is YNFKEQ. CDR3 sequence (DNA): TGTGCCAGCAGCCAAGACAGGGGCTATAATTCACCCCTCCACTTT. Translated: CASSQDRGYNSPLHF.

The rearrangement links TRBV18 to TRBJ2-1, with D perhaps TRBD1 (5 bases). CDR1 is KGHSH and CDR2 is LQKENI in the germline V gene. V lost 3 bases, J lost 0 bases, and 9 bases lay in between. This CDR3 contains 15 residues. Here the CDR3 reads CASSPTRGSYNEQFF. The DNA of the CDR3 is TGTGCCAGCTCACCCACAAGGGGCTCCTACAATGAGCAGTTCTTC.

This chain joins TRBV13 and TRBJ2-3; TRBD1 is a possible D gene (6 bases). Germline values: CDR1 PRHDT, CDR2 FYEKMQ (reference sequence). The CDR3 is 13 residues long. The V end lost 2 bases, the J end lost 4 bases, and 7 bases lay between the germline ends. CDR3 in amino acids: CASSLKGADTQYF. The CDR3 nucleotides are TGTGCCAGCAGCTTAAAGGGGGCAGATACGCAGTATTTT.

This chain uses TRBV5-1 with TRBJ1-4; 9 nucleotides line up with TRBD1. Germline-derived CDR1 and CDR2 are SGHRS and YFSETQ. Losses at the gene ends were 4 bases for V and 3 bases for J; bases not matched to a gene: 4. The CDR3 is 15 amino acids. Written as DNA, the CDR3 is TGCGCCAGCAGCCCCGGGACAGGGCCTAATGAAAAACTGTTTTTT. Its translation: CASSPGTGPNEKLFF.

This chain's CDR3 is CASRLAGAVGASSNEKLFF. CDR3 nucleotide sequence: TGTGCCAGCAGGCTCGCAGGGGCAGTGGGGGCTTCAAGTAATGAAAAACTGTTTTTT. V gene TRBV3-1 (or the pseudogene TRBV3-2) combines with J gene TRBJ1-4; D may be TRBD1 (6 bases). CDR3 length: 19 residues. The V end lost 6 bases, the J end lost 4 bases, and 27 bases lay between the germline ends. Germline V gene lookup returns CDR1 LGHDT and CDR2 YNNKEL (reference sequence).

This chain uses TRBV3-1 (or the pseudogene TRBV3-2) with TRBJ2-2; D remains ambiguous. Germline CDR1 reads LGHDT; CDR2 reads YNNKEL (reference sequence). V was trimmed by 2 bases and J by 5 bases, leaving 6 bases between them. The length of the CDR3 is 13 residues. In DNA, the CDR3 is TGTGCCAGCAGCCAATCCCGGACCGGGGAGCTGTTTTTT. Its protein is CASSQSRTGELFF.

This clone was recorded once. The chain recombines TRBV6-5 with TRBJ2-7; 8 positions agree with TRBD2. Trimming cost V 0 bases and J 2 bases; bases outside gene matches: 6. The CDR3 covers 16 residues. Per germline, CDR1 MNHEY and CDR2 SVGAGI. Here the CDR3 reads CASSYSGAGAAYEQYF. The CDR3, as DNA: TGTGCCAGCAGTTACTCGGGAGCGGGGGCGGCCTACGAGCAGTACTTC.